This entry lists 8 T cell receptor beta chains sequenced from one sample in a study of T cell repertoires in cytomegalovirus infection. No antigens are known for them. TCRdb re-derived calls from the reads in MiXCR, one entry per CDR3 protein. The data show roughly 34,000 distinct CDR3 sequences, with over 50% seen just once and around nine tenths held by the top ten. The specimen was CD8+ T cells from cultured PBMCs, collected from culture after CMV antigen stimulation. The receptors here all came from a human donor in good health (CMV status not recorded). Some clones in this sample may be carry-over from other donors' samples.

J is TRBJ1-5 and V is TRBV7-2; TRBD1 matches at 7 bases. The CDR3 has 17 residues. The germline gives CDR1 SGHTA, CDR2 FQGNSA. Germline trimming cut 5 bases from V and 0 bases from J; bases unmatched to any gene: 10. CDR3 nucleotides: TGTGCCAGCAGCACATCGGGACAGCCGTATAGCAATCAGCCCCAGCATTTT. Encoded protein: CASSTSGQPYSNQPQHF.

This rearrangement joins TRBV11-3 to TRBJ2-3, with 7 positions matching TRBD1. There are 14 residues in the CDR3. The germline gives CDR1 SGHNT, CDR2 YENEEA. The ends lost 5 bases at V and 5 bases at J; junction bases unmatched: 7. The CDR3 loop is CASSATGEVDTQYF. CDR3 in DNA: TGTGCCAGCAGCGCAACAGGGGAAGTAGATACGCAGTATTTT.

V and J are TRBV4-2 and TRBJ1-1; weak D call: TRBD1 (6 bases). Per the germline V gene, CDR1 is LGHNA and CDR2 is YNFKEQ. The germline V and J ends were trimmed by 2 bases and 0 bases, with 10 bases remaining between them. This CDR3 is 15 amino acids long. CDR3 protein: CASSQTGLVNTEAFF. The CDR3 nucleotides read TGTGCCAGCAGCCAAACAGGGTTGGTGAACACTGAAGCTTTCTTT.

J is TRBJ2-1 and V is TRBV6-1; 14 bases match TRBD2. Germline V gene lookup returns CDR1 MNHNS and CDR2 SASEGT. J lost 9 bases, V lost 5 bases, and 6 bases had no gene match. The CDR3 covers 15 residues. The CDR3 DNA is TGTGCCAGCAGTCCCGGGACTAGCGGGAGATCTGAGCAGTTCTTC. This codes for CASSPGTSGRSEQFF.

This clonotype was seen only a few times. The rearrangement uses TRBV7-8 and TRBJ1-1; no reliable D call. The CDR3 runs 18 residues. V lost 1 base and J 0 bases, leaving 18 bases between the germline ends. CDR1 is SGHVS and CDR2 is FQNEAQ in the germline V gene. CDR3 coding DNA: TGTGCCAGCAGCTTAGGAGTCGCCTCGGGTCGGATGAACACTGAAGCTTTCTTT. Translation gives CASSLGVASGRMNTEAFF. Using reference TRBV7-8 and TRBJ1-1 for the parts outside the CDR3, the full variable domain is GAGVSQSPRYKVAKRGQDVALRCDPISGHVSLFWYQQALGQGPEFLTYFQNEAQLDKSGLPSDRFFAERPEGSVSTLKIQRTQQEDSAVYLCASSLGVASGRMNTEAFFGQGTRLTVV.

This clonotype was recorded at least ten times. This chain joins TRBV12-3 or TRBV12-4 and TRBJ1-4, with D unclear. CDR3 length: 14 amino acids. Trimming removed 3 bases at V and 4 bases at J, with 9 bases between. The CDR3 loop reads CASSFFPLNEKLFF. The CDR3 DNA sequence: TGTGCCAGCAGTTTCTTTCCCCTTAATGAAAAACTGTTTTTT.

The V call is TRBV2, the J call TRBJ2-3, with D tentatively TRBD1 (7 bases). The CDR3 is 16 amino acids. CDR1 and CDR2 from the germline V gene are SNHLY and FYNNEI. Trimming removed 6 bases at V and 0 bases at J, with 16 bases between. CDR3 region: CASRQGGGISTDTQYF. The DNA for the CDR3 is TGTGCCAGCAGGCAAGGGGGCGGGATAAGCACAGATACGCAGTATTTT.

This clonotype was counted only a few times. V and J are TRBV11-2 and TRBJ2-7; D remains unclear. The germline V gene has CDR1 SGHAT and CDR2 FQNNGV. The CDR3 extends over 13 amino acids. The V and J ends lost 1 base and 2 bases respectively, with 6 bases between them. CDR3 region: CASSLGLPYEQYF. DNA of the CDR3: TGTGCCAGCAGCTTAGGGCTACCCTACGAGCAGTACTTC.